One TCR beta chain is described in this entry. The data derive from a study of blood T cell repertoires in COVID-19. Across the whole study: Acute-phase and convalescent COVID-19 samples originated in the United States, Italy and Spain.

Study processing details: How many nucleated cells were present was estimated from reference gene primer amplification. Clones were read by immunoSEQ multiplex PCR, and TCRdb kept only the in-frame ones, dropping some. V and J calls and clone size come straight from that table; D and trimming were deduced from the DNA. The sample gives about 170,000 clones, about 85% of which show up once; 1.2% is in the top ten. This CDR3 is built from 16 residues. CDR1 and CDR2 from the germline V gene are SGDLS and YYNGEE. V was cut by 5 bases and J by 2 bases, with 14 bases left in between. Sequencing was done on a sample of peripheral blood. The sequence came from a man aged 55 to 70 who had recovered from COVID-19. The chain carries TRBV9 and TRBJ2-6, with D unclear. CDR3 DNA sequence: TGTGCCAGCAGATCTCGGGTGGCAACTGGGGCCAACGTCCTGACTTTC. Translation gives CASRSRVATGANVLTF.